The present entry profiles one TCR beta chain with its context. Its target is unknown. This entry comes from a study of PD-1 blockade in classical Hodgkin lymphoma. Regarding the study as a whole: Unlike CD8+ TCR diversity, which did not rise significantly by C4D1, CD4+ TCR diversity did. Some patients started nivolumab under 1 year after ASCT, and they were excluded. Partial responders and progressors had significantly lower baseline TCR diversity.

The table came from immunoSEQ multiplex PCR; TCRdb's copy has only in-frame clones and leaves some out. The table lists some 35,000 clones, 90% of them singletons. No patient escaped relapse after autologous stem cell transplantation, and brentuximab vedotin exposure varied. Magnetic negative selection was used to purify CD4+ T cells from thawed PBMCs. Progressive disease, partial response or complete response was each patient's best response. The sequence came from a human donor with classical Hodgkin lymphoma. The sequences come from CD4+ T cells from blood, collected at baseline.

CDR3 protein: CASSRGLPSAFTYEQYF. CDR3 DNA sequence: TGCGCCAGCAGCCGGGGACTCCCGTCGGCCTTCACCTACGAGCAGTACTTC. The genes are TRBV5-1 and TRBJ2-7, with D perhaps TRBD2 (6 bases). There are 17 residues in the CDR3. V shed 4 bases and J shed 2 bases, with 22 bases lying between them. In germline, CDR1 is SGHRS, CDR2 YFSETQ. The variable domain in full, completed from reference TRBV5-1 and TRBJ2-7, reads KAGVTQTPRYLIKTRGQQVTLSCSPISGHRSVSWYQQTPGQGLQFLFEYFSETQRNKGNFPGRFSGRQFSNSRSEMNVSTLELGDSALYLCASSRGLPSAFTYEQYFGPGTRLTVT.